Each of the 9 T cell receptor beta chains below was sequenced from the same sample in a study of blood T cell repertoires in COVID-19. Some clones are missing from TCRdb's copy, which holds only in-frame ones; the method was immunoSEQ multiplex PCR. The data contain over 120,000 clones, roughly four fifths of them singletons. Sequenced material: peripheral blood. The receptors derive from a woman aged 60 to 75 with acute or convalescent COVID-19.

The V gene is TRBV6-2 or TRBV6-3, the J gene TRBJ1-2; D may be TRBD1 (6 bases). The CDR3 spans 15 residues. Deletions cut 5 bases from V and 0 bases from J, with 13 bases between. CDR1 is MNHEY, CDR2 SVGEGT, per germline. The CDR3 here is CASSRSGATNYGYTF. The CDR3 nucleotides are TGTGCCAGCAGTCGATCAGGGGCGACTAACTATGGCTACACCTTC.

The gene calls are TRBV24-1 and TRBJ2-1; 7 nucleotides line up with TRBD2. CDR1 is KGHDR and CDR2 is SFDVKD in the germline V gene. With V trimmed by 9 bases and J by 1 base, 5 bases remained unmatched. CDR3 length: 14 amino acids. In DNA form, the CDR3 reads TGTGCCACCTCATCCGGGGGGTCCTACAATGAGCAGTTCTTC. Protein product: CATSSGGSYNEQFF.

This rearrangement joins TRBV19 to TRBJ1-5; a weak D match, TRBD1 (5 bases). The germline CDR1 and CDR2 sequences are LNHDA and SQIVND (reference sequence). The ends were cut back, 6 bases at V and 4 bases at J, with 19 bases in the middle. The CDR3 covers 16 residues. The CDR3 DNA follows: TGTGCCAGTAGAGGCCTGCTTCCGGGACTAAATCAGCCCCAGCATTTT. Its translation is CASRGLLPGLNQPQHF. The full variable domain, rest sourced from reference TRBV19 and TRBJ1-5, is DGGITQSPKYLFRKEGQNVTLSCEQNLNHDAMYWYRQDPGQGLRLIYYSQIVNDFQKGDIAEGYSVSREKKESFPLTVTSAQKNPTAFYLCASRGLLPGLNQPQHFGDGTRLSIL.

The chain couples TRBV29-1 to TRBJ2-3; 8 bases fit TRBD1. The germline CDR1 and CDR2 sequences are SQVTM and ANQGSEA. CDR3 length equals 15 residues. J gave up 2 bases and V 6 bases, and 10 bases lay outside the gene matches. CDR3 in DNA: TGCAGCGTGCAGAAGGGGACAGGAAACACAGATACGCAGTATTTT. This translates into CSVQKGTGNTDTQYF.

This chain uses TRBV11-3 with TRBJ1-1; D may be TRBD1 (5 bases). The CDR3 sequence is 14 residues long. Germline lookup yields CDR1 SGHNT and CDR2 YENEEA. The germline V and J ends were trimmed by 0 bases and 9 bases, with 14 bases remaining between them. CDR3 sequence: CASSLDPDSLKAFF. The CDR3 coding sequence is TGTGCCAGCAGCTTAGATCCCGACAGTTTGAAAGCTTTCTTT.

The CDR3 bases are TGTGCCAGCAGCTTAGCTGGGGCAGGTATCACGCCCCAGCATTTT. This encodes CASSLAGAGITPQHF. The rearrangement uses TRBV7-2 and TRBJ1-5, with TRBD1 as a possible D gene (5 bases). CDR3 size: 15 residues. The V and J ends lost 0 bases and 9 bases respectively, with 15 bases between them. Germline assignment: CDR1 SGHTA and CDR2 FQGNSA.

The J gene is TRBJ2-1, the V gene TRBV10-2, with a tentative D call TRBD2 (5 bases). The CDR3 contains 18 residues. Germline CDR1 is WSHSY and CDR2 is SAAADI. The V end was cut by 7 bases, the J end by 7 bases, with 29 bases between. The CDR3: CASILRPLVVYRRNEQFF. In DNA form, the CDR3 reads TGCGCCAGCATCCTTAGGCCCCTAGTCGTATATCGGAGGAATGAGCAGTTCTTC.

This chain connects TRBV19 to TRBJ2-5; D ambiguous. Germline assignment: CDR1 LNHDA and CDR2 SQIVND (reference sequence). V lost 4 bases and J lost 2, with 14 bases in between. CDR3 size: 15 residues. The CDR3 DNA sequence: TGTGCCAGTAGTAACGTCTTCAGTTCACAAGAGACCCAGTACTTC. The encoded protein is CASSNVFSSQETQYF. The full variable domain, in which reference TRBV19 and TRBJ2-5 provide the parts outside the CDR3, is DGGITQSPKYLFRKEGQNVTLSCEQNLNHDAMYWYRQDPGQGLRLIYYSQIVNDFQKGDIAEGYSVSREKKESFPLTVTSAQKNPTAFYLCASSNVFSSQETQYFGPGTRLLVL.

V and J are TRBV28 and TRBJ2-3; the match to TRBD2 covers 8 bases. The CDR3 is made up of 17 amino acids. The germline V gene encodes CDR1 MDHEN and CDR2 SYDVKM. V was pared by 3 bases and J by 0 bases, with 8 bases of the junction left unmatched. CDR3 amino acids: CASSFSLSGASTDTQYF. CDR3 nucleotide sequence: TGTGCCAGCAGTTTTAGTCTTAGCGGGGCTAGCACAGATACGCAGTATTTT.